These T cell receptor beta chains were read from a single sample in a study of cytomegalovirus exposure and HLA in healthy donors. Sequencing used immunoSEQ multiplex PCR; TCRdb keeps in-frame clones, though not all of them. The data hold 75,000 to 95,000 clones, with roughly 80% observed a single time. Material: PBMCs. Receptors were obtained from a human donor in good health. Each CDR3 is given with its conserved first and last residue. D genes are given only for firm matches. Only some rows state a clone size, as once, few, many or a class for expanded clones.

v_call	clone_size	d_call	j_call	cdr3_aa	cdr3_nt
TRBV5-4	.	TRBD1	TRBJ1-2	CASSTGQGIGGYPF	TGTGCCAGCAGCACAGGACAGGGGATCGGTGGCTACCCCTTC
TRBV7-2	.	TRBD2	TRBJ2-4	CASSPRLAGTKNIQYF	TGTGCCAGCAGCCCTCGACTAGCGGGGACCAAAAACATTCAGTACTTC
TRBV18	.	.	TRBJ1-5	CASSPREGVRNQPQHF	TGTGCCAGCTCACCACGGGAAGGGGTTCGTAATCAGCCCCAGCATTTT
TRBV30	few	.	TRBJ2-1	CAWSVGLLVFGEQFF	TGTGCCTGGAGTGTCGGTTTGCTGGTCTTCGGTGAGCAGTTCTTC
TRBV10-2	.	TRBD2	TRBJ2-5	CASSVVAGAISETQYF	TGCGCCAGCAGTGTGGTAGCGGGGGCCATCTCGGAGACCCAGTACTTC
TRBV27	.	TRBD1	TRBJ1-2	CASSPAGQGLNYGYTF	TGTGCCAGCAGTCCCGCGGGACAGGGTTTAAACTATGGCTACACCTTC
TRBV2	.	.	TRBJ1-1	CASIIAANTEAFF	TGTGCCAGCATTATAGCTGCGAACACTGAAGCTTTCTTT
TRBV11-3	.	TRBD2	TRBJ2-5	CASSLDGLAARYQETQYF	TGTGCCAGCAGCTTAGATGGGCTAGCGGCCCGGTACCAAGAGACCCAGTACTTC
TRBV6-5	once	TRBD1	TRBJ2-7	CASSLGQGTYEQYF	TGTGCCAGCAGTCTAGGACAGGGTACATACGAGCAGTACTTC
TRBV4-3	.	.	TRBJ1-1	CASSQEPGITEAFF	TGCGCCAGCAGCCAAGAGCCGGGAATCACTGAAGCTTTCTTT
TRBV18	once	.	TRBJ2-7	CASSRGQPYEQYF	TGTGCCAGCTCCCGAGGACAGCCCTACGAGCAGTACTTC
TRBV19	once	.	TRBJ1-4	CASSIDPEGANEKLFF	TGTGCCAGTAGTATAGATCCTGAGGGGGCTAATGAAAAACTGTTTTTT
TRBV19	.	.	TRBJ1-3	CASSTIRDGSGNTIYF	TGTGCCAGTAGTACAATCCGAGATGGTTCTGGAAACACCATATATTTT
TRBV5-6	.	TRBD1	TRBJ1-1	CASSRMTGRPFF	TGTGCCAGCAGCCGTATGACAGGGCGACCTTTCTTT
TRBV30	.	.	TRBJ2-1	CAWSARADEQFF	TGTGCCTGGAGTGCCAGGGCCGATGAGCAGTTCTTC
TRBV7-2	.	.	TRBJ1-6	CASSVGGAGGGSPLHF	TGTGCCAGCAGCGTAGGCGGGGCCGGAGGTGGTTCACCCCTCCACTTT
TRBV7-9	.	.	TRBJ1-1	CASSSVRTEMNTEAFF	TGTGCCAGCAGCTCGGTCCGGACAGAAATGAACACTGAAGCTTTCTTT